This section outlines one TCR beta chain sequence together with its context. The antigen is unknown. Each CDR3 protein is one row after TCRdb ran MiXCR on the reads. The table has approximately 350,000 distinct CDR3 sequences, about 35% seen once. The record originates from a study of T cell repertoires in cytomegalovirus infection. Germline CDR1 is MGHRA and CDR2 is YSYEKL. The CDR3 is 13 amino acids. Trimming cost V 1 base and J 7 bases, with 10 bases left between them. The chain has TRBV4-1 and TRBJ1-1; unclear D gene. Sequenced material: cultured PBMCs, taken from culture after CMV antigen stimulation. The TCR originated in a human donor in good health (CMV status not recorded). Some clones in this sample may be carry-over from other donors' samples. Written as DNA, the CDR3 is TGCGCCAGCAGCCAAGGGGGAGGGTTTGAAGCTTTCTTT. This encodes CASSQGGGFEAFF.